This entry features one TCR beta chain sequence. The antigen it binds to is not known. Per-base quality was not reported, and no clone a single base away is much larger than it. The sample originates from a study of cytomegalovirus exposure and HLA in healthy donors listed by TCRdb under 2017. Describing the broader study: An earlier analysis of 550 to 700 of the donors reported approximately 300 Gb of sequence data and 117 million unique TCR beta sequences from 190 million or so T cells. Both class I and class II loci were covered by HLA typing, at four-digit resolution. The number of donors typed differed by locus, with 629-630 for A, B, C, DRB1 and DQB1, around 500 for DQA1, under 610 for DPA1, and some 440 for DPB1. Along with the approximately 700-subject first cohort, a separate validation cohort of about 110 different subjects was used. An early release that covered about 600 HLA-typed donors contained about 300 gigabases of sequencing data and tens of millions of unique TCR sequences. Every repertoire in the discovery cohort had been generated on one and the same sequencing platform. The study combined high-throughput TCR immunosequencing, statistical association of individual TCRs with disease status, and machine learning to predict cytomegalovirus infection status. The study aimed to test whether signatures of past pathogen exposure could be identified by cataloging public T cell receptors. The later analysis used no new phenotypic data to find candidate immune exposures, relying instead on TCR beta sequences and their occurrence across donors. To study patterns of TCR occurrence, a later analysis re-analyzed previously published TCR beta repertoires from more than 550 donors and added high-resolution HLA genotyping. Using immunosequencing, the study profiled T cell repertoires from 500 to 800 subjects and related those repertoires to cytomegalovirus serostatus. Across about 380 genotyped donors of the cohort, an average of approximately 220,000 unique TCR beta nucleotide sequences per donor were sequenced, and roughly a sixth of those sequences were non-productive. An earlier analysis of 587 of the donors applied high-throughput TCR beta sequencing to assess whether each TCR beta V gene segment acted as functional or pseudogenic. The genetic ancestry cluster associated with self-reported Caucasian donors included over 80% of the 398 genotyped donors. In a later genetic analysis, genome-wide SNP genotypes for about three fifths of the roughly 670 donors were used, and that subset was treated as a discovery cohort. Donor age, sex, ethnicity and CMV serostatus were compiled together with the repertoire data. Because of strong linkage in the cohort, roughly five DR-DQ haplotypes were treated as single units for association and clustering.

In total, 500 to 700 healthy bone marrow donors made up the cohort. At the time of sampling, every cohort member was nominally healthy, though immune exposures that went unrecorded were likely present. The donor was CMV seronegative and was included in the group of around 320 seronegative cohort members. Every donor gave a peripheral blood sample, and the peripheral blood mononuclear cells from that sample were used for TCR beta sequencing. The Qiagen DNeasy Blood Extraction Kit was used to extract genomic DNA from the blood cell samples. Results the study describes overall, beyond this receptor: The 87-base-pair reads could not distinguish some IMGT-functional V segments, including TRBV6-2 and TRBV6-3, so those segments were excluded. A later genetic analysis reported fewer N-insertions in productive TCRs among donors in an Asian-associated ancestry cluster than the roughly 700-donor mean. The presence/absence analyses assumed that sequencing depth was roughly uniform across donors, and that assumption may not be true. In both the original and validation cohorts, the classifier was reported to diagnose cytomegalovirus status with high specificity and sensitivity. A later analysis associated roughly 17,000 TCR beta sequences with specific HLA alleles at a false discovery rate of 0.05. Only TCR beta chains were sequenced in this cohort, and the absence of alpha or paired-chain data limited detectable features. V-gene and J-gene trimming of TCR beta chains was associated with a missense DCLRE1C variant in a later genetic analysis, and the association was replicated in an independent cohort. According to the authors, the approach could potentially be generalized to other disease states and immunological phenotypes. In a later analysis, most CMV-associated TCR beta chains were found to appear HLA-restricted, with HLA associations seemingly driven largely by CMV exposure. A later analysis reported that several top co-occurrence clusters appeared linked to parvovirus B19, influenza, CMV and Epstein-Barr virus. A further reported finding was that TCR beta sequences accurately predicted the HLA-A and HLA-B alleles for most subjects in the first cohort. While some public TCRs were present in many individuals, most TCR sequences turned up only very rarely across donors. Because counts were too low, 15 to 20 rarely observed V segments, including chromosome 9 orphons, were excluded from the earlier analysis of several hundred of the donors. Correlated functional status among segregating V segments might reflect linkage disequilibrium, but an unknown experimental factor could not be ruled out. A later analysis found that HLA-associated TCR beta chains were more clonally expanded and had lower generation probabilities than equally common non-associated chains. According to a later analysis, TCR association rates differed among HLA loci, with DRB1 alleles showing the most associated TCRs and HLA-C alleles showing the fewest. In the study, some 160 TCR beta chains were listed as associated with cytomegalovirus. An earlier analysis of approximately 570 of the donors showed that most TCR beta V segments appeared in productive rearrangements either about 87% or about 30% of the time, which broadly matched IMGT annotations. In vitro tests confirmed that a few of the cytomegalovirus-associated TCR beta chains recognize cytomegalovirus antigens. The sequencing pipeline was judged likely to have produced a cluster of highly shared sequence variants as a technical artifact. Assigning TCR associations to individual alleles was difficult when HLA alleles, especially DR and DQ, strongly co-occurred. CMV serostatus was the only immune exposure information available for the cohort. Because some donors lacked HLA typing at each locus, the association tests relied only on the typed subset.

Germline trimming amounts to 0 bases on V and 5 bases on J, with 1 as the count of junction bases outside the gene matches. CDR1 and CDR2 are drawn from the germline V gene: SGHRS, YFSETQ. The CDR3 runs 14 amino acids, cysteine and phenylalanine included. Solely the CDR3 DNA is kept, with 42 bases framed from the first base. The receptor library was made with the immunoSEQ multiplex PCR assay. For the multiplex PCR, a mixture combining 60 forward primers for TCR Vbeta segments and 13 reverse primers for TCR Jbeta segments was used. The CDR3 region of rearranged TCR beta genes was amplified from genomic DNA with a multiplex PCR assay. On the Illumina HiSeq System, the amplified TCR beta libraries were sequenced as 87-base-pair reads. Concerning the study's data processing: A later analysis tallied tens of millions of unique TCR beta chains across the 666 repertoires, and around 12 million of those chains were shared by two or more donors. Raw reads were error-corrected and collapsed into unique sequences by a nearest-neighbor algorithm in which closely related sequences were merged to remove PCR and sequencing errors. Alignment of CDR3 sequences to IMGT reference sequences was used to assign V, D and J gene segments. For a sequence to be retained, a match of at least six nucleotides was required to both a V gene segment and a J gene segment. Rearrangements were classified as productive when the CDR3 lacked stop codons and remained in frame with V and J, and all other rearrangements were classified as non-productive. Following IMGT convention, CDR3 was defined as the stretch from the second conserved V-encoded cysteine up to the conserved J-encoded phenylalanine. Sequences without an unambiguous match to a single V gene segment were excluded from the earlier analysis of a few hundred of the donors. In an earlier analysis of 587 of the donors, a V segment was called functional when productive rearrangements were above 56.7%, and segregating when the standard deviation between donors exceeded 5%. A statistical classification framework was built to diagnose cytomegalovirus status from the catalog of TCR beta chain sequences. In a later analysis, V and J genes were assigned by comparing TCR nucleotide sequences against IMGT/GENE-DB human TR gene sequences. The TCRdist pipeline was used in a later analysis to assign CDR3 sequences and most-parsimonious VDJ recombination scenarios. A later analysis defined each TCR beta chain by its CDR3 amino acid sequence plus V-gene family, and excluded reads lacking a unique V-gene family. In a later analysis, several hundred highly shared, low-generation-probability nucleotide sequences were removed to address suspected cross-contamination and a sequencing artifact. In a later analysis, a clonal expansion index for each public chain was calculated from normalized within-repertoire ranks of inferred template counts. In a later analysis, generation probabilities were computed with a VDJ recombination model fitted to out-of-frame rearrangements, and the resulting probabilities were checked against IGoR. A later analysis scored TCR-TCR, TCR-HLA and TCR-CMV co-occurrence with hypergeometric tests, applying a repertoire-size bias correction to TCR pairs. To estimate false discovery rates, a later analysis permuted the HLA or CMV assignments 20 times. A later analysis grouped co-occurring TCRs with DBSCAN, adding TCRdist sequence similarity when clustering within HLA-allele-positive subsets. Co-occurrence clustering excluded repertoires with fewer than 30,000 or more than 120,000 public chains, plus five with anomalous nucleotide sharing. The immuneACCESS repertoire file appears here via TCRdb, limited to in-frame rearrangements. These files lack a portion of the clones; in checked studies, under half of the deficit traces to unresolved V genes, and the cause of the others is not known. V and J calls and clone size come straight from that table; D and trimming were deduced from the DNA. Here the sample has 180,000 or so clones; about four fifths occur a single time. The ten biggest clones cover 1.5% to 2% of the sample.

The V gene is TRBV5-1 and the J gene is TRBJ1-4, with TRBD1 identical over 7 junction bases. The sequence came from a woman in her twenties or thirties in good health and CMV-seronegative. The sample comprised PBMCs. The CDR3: CASSLGTGNEKLFF. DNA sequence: TGCGCCAGCAGCTTGGGGACAGGAAATGAAAAACTGTTTTTT.